The clone carrying this TCR beta chain was found a few times. Losses at the gene ends were 5 bases for V and 7 bases for J; bases not matched to a gene: 10. CDR1 and CDR2 (germline): SEHNR, FQNEAQ (reference sequence). The CDR3 is 14 residues long. These data come from a study of blood T cells in healthy people across ages. Primed by a sample-barcoded 5' primer and a J-beta primer mix, a second PCR proceeded for 7 to 11 cycles. TCRdb re-analysed the 5' RACE reads in MiXCR, keeping a single row per CDR3 protein. The repertoire has 800,000 to 1,000,000 distinct CDR3 sequences, about 48% of them found once; the top ten carry roughly 13%.

J is TRBJ1-2 and V is TRBV7-9, with 7 nucleotides matching TRBD1. The sequenced sample consisted of blood. This clonotype originated in a man aged 25-45 years in good health. CDR3 nucleotides: TGTGCCAGCAGCCGTGGGACAGACTTTCCTGGCTACACCTTC. It translates to CASSRGTDFPGYTF.